At least ten counts were recorded for the clone carrying this TCR beta chain. The entry originates in a study of T cells after yellow fever vaccination. On the study more broadly: It was SMART-Seq v4 Ultra Low Input that prepared the fractions with low cell numbers.

5'RACE template switching added a universal primer site and UMIs to TCR cDNA. TCRdb independently ran MiXCR on the 5' RACE reads; one entry per CDR3 protein. The repertoire holds some 350,000 distinct CDR3 sequences, with about 4% as singletons. CDR1 and CDR2 from the germline V gene are MGHRA and YSYEKL. The ends were cut back, 6 bases at V and 2 bases at J, with 10 bases in the middle. This CDR3 has 13 amino acids. This receptor was taken from a man between 18 and 35 years old who received the YFV17D yellow fever vaccine. The specimen was PBMCs, collected 5 days after the yellow fever booster vaccination. The V and J genes are TRBV4-1 and TRBJ2-5; D not certain. CDR3 sequence: CASSPDGQETQYF. CDR3 bases: TGCGCCAGCAGTCCGGACGGTCAAGAGACCCAGTACTTC.